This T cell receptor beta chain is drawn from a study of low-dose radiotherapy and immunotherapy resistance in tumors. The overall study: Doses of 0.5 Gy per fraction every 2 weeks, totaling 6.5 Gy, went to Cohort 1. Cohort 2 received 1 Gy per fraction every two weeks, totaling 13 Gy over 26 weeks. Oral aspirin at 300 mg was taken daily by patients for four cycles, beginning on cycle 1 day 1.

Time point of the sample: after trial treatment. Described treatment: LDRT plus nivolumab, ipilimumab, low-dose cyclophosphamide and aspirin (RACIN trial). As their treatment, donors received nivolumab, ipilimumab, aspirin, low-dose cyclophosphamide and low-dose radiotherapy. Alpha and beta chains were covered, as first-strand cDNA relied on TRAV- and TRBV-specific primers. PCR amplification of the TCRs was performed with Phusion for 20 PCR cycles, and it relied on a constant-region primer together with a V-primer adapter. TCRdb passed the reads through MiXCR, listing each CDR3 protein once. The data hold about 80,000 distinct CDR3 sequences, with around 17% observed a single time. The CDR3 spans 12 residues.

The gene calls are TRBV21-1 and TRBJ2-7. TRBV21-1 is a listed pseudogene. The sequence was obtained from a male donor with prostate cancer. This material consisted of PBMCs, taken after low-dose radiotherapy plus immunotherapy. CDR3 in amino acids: CASSPQTYEQYF. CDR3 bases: TGTGCCAGCAGCCCCCAGACCTACGAGCAGTACTTC.